Each of the 5 T cell receptor beta chains below was sequenced from the same sample in a study of graft-versus-host responses after intestinal transplantation. Assay used: immunoSEQ multiplex PCR; TCRdb lists only in-frame clones, some missing. The table has approximately 25,000 clones, 90% to 95% seen once. The starting material was PBMCs, obtained 18 days after transplant. The receptors stem from a human patient who received an intestinal transplant, so some T cells may come from the graft donor.

J is TRBJ2-6 and V is TRBV9, with 7 positions matching TRBD1. CDR1 and CDR2 from the germline V gene are SGDLS and YYNGEE. The CDR3 has 17 amino acids. V shed 4 bases, J shed 0 bases, and the junction held 7 bases outside the gene matches. The CDR3 bases are TGTGCCAGCAGCCCCGGGACAGCCCGCTCTGGGGCCAACGTCCTGACTTTC. As protein: CASSPGTARSGANVLTF.

The chain joins TRBV11-2 to TRBJ1-3, with a weak D call TRBD1 (6 bases). CDR1 is SGHAT, CDR2 FQNNGV, per germline. The CDR3 totals 14 residues. V lost 6 bases, J lost 4 bases, and 13 bases lay in between. CDR3 nucleotides: TGTGCCAGCAGTCGCACAGGGACAGGAAACACCATATATTTT. This encodes CASSRTGTGNTIYF.

The chain employs TRBV4-1 and TRBJ2-3; D may correspond to TRBD1 or TRBD2 (5 bases each). Germline V gives CDR1 MGHRA, CDR2 YSYEKL. With 4 bases removed from V and 0 bases from J, the gap between germline ends came to 17 bases. The CDR3 length is 17 residues. CDR3 coding DNA: TGCGCCAGCAGCCCTTCACCGGGACCTTATAGCACAGATACGCAGTATTTT. Its protein product is CASSPSPGPYSTDTQYF.

This chain links TRBV6-6 with TRBJ1-5; TRBD1 might be the D (6 bases). The CDR3 spans 13 residues. V was trimmed by 5 bases and J by 4 bases, leaving 9 bases between them. Looked up from germline, CDR1 is MNHNY and CDR2 is SVGAGI (reference sequence). This CDR3 is CASSRQVNQPQHF. CDR3 nucleotide sequence: TGTGCCAGCAGTCGACAGGTTAATCAGCCCCAGCATTTT.

This sequence joins TRBV18 and TRBJ2-7, with TRBD2 matching over 13 bases. J was trimmed by 0 bases and V by 6 bases; bases with no gene match: 14. Germline loops: CDR1 KGHSH, CDR2 LQKENI. The CDR3 is 19 amino acids. The CDR3 nucleotides read TGTGCCAGCTCTCCTCTGACTAGCGGGGGGCCTGCGGGCTCCTACGAGCAGTACTTC. Translated, it gives CASSPLTSGGPAGSYEQYF. The full variable domain, completed using reference TRBV18 and TRBJ2-7, is NAGVMQNPRHLVRRRGQEARLRCSPMKGHSHVYWYRQLPEEGLKFMVYLQKENIIDESGMPKERFSAEFPKEGPSILRIQQVVRGDSAAYFCASSPLTSGGPAGSYEQYFGPGTRLTVT.